The 32 T cell receptor beta chains below come from one sample, sequenced in a study of cytomegalovirus exposure and HLA in healthy donors. Measured with immunoSEQ multiplex PCR; TCRdb has only the in-frame clones, and not every one. The repertoire consists of some 250,000 clones, with 90% occurring once and the leading ten covering under 0.4%. What was sequenced was PBMCs. These receptors all stem from a woman aged 18-29 years in good health and CMV-seronegative.

This clone was recorded a few times. The chain links TRBV29-1 to TRBJ2-7; D gene ambiguous. The ends were cut back, 1 base at V and 2 bases at J, with 6 bases in the middle. The length of the CDR3 is 12 residues. The germline V gene has CDR1 SQVTM and CDR2 ANQGSEA. CDR3 sequence reads: CSVEGPTYEQYF. In nucleotides, the CDR3 is TGCAGCGTTGAAGGTCCCACCTACGAGCAGTACTTC.

This clone was counted a few times. This chain uses TRBV5-1 with TRBJ1-2; TRBD1 matches 9 bases. After removal of 4 bases from V and 5 bases from J, the junction contained 18 bases not matched to a gene. Germline V gene data show CDR1 as SGHRS and CDR2 as YFSETQ. This CDR3 contains 18 residues. The CDR3 sequence: CASSKGTGTTHSPYGYTF. In nucleotides, the CDR3 is TGCGCCAGCAGCAAGGGGACAGGGACGACACATTCTCCTTATGGCTACACCTTC.

This chain uses TRBV29-1 with TRBJ1-2; possible D gene TRBD1, 6 bases. CDR3 length equals 12 residues. The ends were cut back, 7 bases at V and 7 bases at J, with 16 bases in the middle. The germline V gene has CDR1 SQVTM and CDR2 ANQGSEA. In nucleotides, the CDR3 is TGCAGCGCCTCCAACAGGGTGGGTGGCTACACCTTC. Its protein is CSASNRVGGYTF. The variable domain in full, with the rest retrieved from reference TRBV29-1 and TRBJ1-2, is SAVISQKPSRDICQRGTSLTIQCQVDSQVTMMFWYRQQPGQSLTLIATANQGSEATYESGFVIDKFPISRPNLTFSTLTVSNMSPEDSSIYLCSASNRVGGYTFGSGTRLTVV.

The chain carries TRBV15 and TRBJ1-5; 7 bases line up with TRBD1. V trimming: 1 base; J trimming: 2 bases; junction bases outside the gene matches: 2. The CDR3 runs 15 residues. The germline V gene encodes CDR1 LNHNV and CDR2 YYDKDF (reference sequence). Here the CDR3 DNA reads TGTGCCACCAGCAGAGTTACAGGGGGCAATCAGCCCCAGCATTTT. Protein product: CATSRVTGGNQPQHF.

J is TRBJ2-1 and V is TRBV30; 7 nucleotides align to TRBD1. The trim removed 4 bases at V and 0 bases at J, leaving 6 bases unmatched. The CDR3 covers 15 residues. The germline V gene has CDR1 GTSNPN and CDR2 SVGIG (reference sequence). In DNA, the CDR3 is TGTGCCTGGACACAGGGGACCAGCTCCTACAATGAGCAGTTCTTC. It is translated as CAWTQGTSSYNEQFF.

The chain recombines TRBV5-8 with TRBJ2-5, with 7 positions matching TRBD2. In germline, CDR1 is SGHTS, CDR2 YDEGEE. V shed 5 bases and J 1 base; nucleotides not matched to a gene: 8. The CDR3 loop spans 15 amino acids. The CDR3 loop reads CASSIGGVVQETQYF. The CDR3 nucleotides are TGTGCCAGCAGTATTGGGGGGGTCGTCCAAGAGACCCAGTACTTC.

A remark on this clone: Mismatch with germline at one junction end may stem from a read error. The chain carries TRBV6-5 and TRBJ1-1, with a weak D call TRBD1 (6 bases). The CDR3 consists of 12 residues. Looked up from germline, CDR1 is MNHEY and CDR2 is SVGAGI. CDR3 nucleotides: TGTGCCAGCAGGGGACACTTCACTGAAACTTTCTTT. Encoded protein: CASRGHFTETFF.

The chain uses TRBV4-1 and TRBJ1-5; 9 bases match TRBD1. V was clipped by 2 bases and J by 1 base; unmatched bases: 3. This CDR3 contains 16 residues. Germline CDR1 reads MGHRA; CDR2 reads YSYEKL. The CDR3 DNA reads as TGCGCCAGCAGCCAAACAGGGGGCGTGAGCAATCAGCCCCAGCATTTT. This encodes CASSQTGGVSNQPQHF.

The chain carries TRBV5-4 and TRBJ2-5; 8 bases line up with TRBD2. Germline CDR1 reads SGHNT; CDR2 reads YYREEE (reference sequence). There are 15 residues in the CDR3. V lost 0 bases, J lost 5 bases, and 6 bases stayed unmatched. The CDR3 loop is CASSLDAGGMETQYF. The DNA of the CDR3 is TGTGCCAGCAGCTTGGACGCGGGGGGAATGGAGACCCAGTACTTC.

J is TRBJ1-4 and V is TRBV27; 10 bases line up with TRBD1. This CDR3 is 15 amino acids long. Germline-derived CDR1 and CDR2 are MNHEY and SMNVEV (reference sequence). The J segment lost 9 bases and the V segment lost 5 bases, leaving 9 bases of the junction unmatched. CDR3 sequence: CASSLRQGAIKKLFF. The DNA for the CDR3 is TGTGCCAGCAGTCTCCGACAGGGGGCGATCAAAAAACTGTTTTTT.

This clone was seen a handful of times. The rearrangement joins TRBV7-9 to TRBJ2-7; TRBD1 matches 10 bases. The CDR3 runs 14 residues. The germline gives CDR1 SEHNR, CDR2 FQNEAQ (reference sequence). V gave up 4 bases and J gave up 5 bases; unmatched junction bases: 5. As DNA, the CDR3 is TGTGCCAGCAGCTCGGGACAGGGGATCGACGAGCAGTACTTC. Amino acid sequence: CASSSGQGIDEQYF.

This chain connects TRBV9 to TRBJ2-3; 12 bases line up with TRBD2. CDR3 length: 18 residues. Germline V gives CDR1 SGDLS, CDR2 YYNGEE. Trimming took 2 bases from V and 1 from J; bases not matched to a gene: 8. The CDR3 DNA reads as TGTGCCAGCAGCGTTGGGGCTAGCGGGGGGGCCGGCACAGATACGCAGTATTTT. Encoded protein: CASSVGASGGAGTDTQYF.

V and J are TRBV30 and TRBJ2-3; 10 bases map to TRBD2. Germline CDR1 and CDR2: GTSNPN and SVGIG (reference sequence). Trimming cost V 0 bases and J 8 bases; bases outside gene matches: 14. The CDR3 runs to 17 residues. CDR3 region: CAWSVLGSGGPYSTQYF. The CDR3 DNA is TGTGCCTGGAGTGTACTGGGTAGCGGGGGGCCCTATTCTACGCAGTATTTT.

V is TRBV18 and J is TRBJ1-6; 7 bases are shared with TRBD1. V was pared by 3 bases and J by 5 bases, with 4 bases of the junction left unmatched. The CDR3 contains 15 residues. Germline CDR1 and CDR2: KGHSH and LQKENI. CDR3 DNA: TGTGCCAGCTCACCTTTGACAGGGAATAATTCACCCCTCCACTTT. Residues: CASSPLTGNNSPLHF.

V and J are TRBV28 and TRBJ2-7; the match to TRBD2 covers 15 bases. The junction had 5 bases not matched to a gene; V was cut back by 5 bases and J by 3 bases. CDR1 is MDHEN, CDR2 SYDVKM, per germline. This CDR3 is 16 amino acids long. This CDR3 is CASSPGLAGGFYEQYV. Written as DNA, the CDR3 is TGTGCCAGCAGTCCGGGACTAGCGGGGGGATTCTACGAGCAGTACGTC.

The rearrangement links TRBV6-1 to TRBJ2-7; D possibly corresponds to TRBD1 (5 bases). There are 13 residues in the CDR3. The germline gives CDR1 MNHNS, CDR2 SASEGT. The V end was cut by 4 bases, the J end by 6 bases, with 13 bases between. The CDR3 nucleotides are TGTGCCAGCAGTGCCAGGGCTCTATCCGAGCAGTACTTC. Protein sequence: CASSARALSEQYF.

V usage is TRBV4-1 and J usage is TRBJ1-3; D is uncertain. The V and J ends lost 0 bases and 10 bases respectively, with 4 bases between them. CDR3 length equals 11 residues. Germline V gene lookup returns CDR1 MGHRA and CDR2 YSYEKL. This CDR3 is CASSQDLTIYF. CDR3 sequence (DNA): TGCGCCAGCAGCCAAGACTTGACCATATATTTT.

The CDR3 spells CSVKDSPTDTQYF. CDR3 nucleotides: TGCAGCGTTAAGGACAGCCCAACAGATACGCAGTATTTT. The genes are TRBV29-1 and TRBJ2-3; D may be TRBD1 (6 bases). Trimming left V 5 bases short and J 3 bases short, with 12 bases between. Germline loops: CDR1 SQVTM, CDR2 ANQGSEA. The CDR3 runs 13 residues.

J is TRBJ2-5 and V is TRBV6-1, with unresolved D. Per the germline V gene, CDR1 is MNHNS and CDR2 is SASEGT. The CDR3 runs 12 residues. V was pared by 5 bases and J by 5 bases, with 9 bases between. CDR3 DNA sequence: TGTGCCAGCAGTACTCTAACGGAGACCCAGTACTTC. Encoded protein: CASSTLTETQYF.

The chain links TRBV9 to TRBJ2-1; 9 positions match TRBD2. Germline-derived CDR1 and CDR2 are SGDLS and YYNGEE. J was trimmed by 5 bases and V by 2 bases; bases with no gene match: 5. The CDR3 covers 15 residues. CDR3 sequence: CASSVRRGGDNEQFF. The CDR3 coding sequence is TGTGCCAGCAGCGTCCGGCGGGGGGGCGACAATGAGCAGTTCTTC. Looking up the rest from reference TRBV9 and TRBJ2-1 gives the full variable domain: DSGVTQTPKHLITATGQRVTLRCSPRSGDLSVYWYQQSLDQGLQFLIQYYNGEERAKGNILERFSAQQFPDLHSELNLSSLELGDSALYFCASSVRRGGDNEQFFGPGTRLTVL.

The J gene is TRBJ1-2, the V gene TRBV21-1. TRBV21-1 is a pseudogene locus. This CDR3 is 14 amino acids long. This CDR3 reads CASSKTGTNYGYTF. For the CDR3, the DNA is TGTGCCAGCAGCAAAACAGGGACTAATTATGGCTACACCTTC.

The chain uses TRBV18 and TRBJ1-2, with D possibly matching TRBD1 (5 bases). Per the germline V gene, CDR1 is KGHSH and CDR2 is LQKENI. The CDR3 contains 15 residues. The V end was cut by 6 bases, the J end by 2 bases, with 16 bases between. The CDR3: CASSRSTAGNYGYTF. As DNA, the CDR3 is TGTGCCAGCTCCCGAAGCACGGCAGGGAACTATGGCTACACCTTC. Full variable domain (rest looked up from reference TRBV18 and TRBJ1-2): NAGVMQNPRHLVRRRGQEARLRCSPMKGHSHVYWYRQLPEEGLKFMVYLQKENIIDESGMPKERFSAEFPKEGPSILRIQQVVRGDSAAYFCASSRSTAGNYGYTFGSGTRLTVV.

The chain is built from TRBV6-1 and TRBJ2-1; 10 bases map to TRBD1. The CDR3 consists of 14 residues. J gave up 6 bases and V 6 bases, and 5 bases lay outside the gene matches. Germline-derived CDR1 and CDR2 are MNHNS and SASEGT. CDR3 region: CASRSGTGVNEQFF. DNA for the CDR3: TGTGCCAGCAGATCCGGGACAGGGGTCAATGAGCAGTTCTTC.

In DNA, the CDR3 is TGTGCCAGCACCCGATTCCCGGGGACCGGGGAGCTGTTTTTT. It codes for CASTRFPGTGELFF. This chain links TRBV5-4 with TRBJ2-2, with D tentatively TRBD2 (5 bases). Germline-derived CDR1 and CDR2 are SGHNT and YYREEE (reference sequence). Trimming took off 6 bases at V and 5 bases at J, with 14 bases between the two ends. This CDR3 contains 14 residues.

This clone was recorded only once. The J gene is TRBJ1-6, the V gene TRBV28; the match to TRBD1 covers 7 bases. Germline loops: CDR1 MDHEN, CDR2 SYDVKM. V lost 5 bases and J lost 6; bases outside the gene matches: 1. CDR3 length: 13 amino acids. The CDR3 coding sequence is TGTGCCAGCAGTCGGGACAGTAATTCACCCCTCCACTTT. Its protein product is CASSRDSNSPLHF.

The chain joins TRBV6-6 to TRBJ2-3; TRBD1 aligns across 9 bases. Germline assignment: CDR1 MNHNY and CDR2 SVGAGI (reference sequence). The length of the CDR3 is 16 residues. V lost 8 bases, J lost 3 bases, and 12 bases stayed unmatched. The CDR3 DNA reads TGTGCCAGCCTCCCGGGACAGGGTAGCGGAACAGATACGCAGTATTTT. It codes for CASLPGQGSGTDTQYF.

The gene calls are TRBV9 and TRBJ1-5; 8 bases agree with TRBD1. The V and J ends lost 4 bases and 6 bases, in that order; junction bases with no gene match: 9. Germline V lookup: CDR1 SGDLS, CDR2 YYNGEE. The CDR3 length is 15 residues. The CDR3 DNA follows: TGTGCCAGCAGCTCCGGGACAGGTGCTTCTCAGCCCCAGCATTTT. Its protein is CASSSGTGASQPQHF.

Only one count was recorded for this clone. This chain joins TRBV28 and TRBJ2-2; 7 bases line up with TRBD1. The germline gives CDR1 MDHEN, CDR2 SYDVKM. The CDR3 contains 14 residues. V was pared by 8 bases and J by 5 bases, with 8 bases of the junction left unmatched. DNA for the CDR3: TGTGCCAGCCTTCCGGGACAGTTAACCGGGGAGCTGTTTTTT. Translated: CASLPGQLTGELFF. The full variable domain, its missing parts supplied by reference TRBV28 and TRBJ2-2, is DVKVTQSSRYLVKRTGEKVFLECVQDMDHENMFWYRQDPGLGLRLIYFSYDVKMKEKGDIPEGYSVSREKKERFSLILESASTNQTSMYLCASLPGQLTGELFFGEGSRLTVL.

This chain joins TRBV9 and TRBJ1-3, with a tentative D call TRBD1 (6 bases). V lost 0 bases and J lost 4, with 8 bases in between. Germline CDR1 is SGDLS and CDR2 is YYNGEE. CDR3 size: 14 residues. The CDR3 DNA reads TGTGCCAGCAGCGTAGGGGGGCCAGGAAACACCATATATTTT. It is translated as CASSVGGPGNTIYF. The full variable domain, with the rest looked up from reference TRBV9 and TRBJ1-3, is DSGVTQTPKHLITATGQRVTLRCSPRSGDLSVYWYQQSLDQGLQFLIQYYNGEERAKGNILERFSAQQFPDLHSELNLSSLELGDSALYFCASSVGGPGNTIYFGEGSWLTVV.

The chain is built from TRBV4-1 and TRBJ2-1, with 8 bases that match TRBD1. Germline lookup yields CDR1 MGHRA and CDR2 YSYEKL. The ends lost 1 base at V and 14 bases at J; junction bases unmatched: 4. There are 12 residues in the CDR3. The CDR3 reads CASSQVQGVKFF. Written as DNA, the CDR3 is TGCGCCAGCAGCCAAGTACAGGGGGTGAAGTTCTTC.

The CDR3 nucleotides are TGTGCCAGCAGCCTCCTCGGGGGGGCCTCTGGGGAGCAGTTCTTC. Translating gives CASSLLGGASGEQFF. The chain joins TRBV11-3 to TRBJ2-1; 8 nucleotides agree with TRBD2. Germline V CDR1 and CDR2: SGHNT, YENEEA. The V and J ends lost 5 bases and 10 bases, in that order; junction bases with no gene match: 13. The CDR3 totals 15 residues.

This clone is a singleton in its sample. The chain joins TRBV7-9 to TRBJ1-1; no reliable D call. This CDR3 has 14 residues. V was clipped by 5 bases and J by 6 bases, with 16 bases between them. The V gene's germline CDR1 is SEHNR and CDR2 FQNEAQ (reference sequence). The CDR3 coding sequence is TGTGCCAGCAGCCTCACCTCGGAGGGCCCTGAAGCTTTCTTT. As protein: CASSLTSEGPEAFF.